This TCR beta chain was observed in a study of T cell responses to AZD1222 COVID-19 vaccine. The repertoire was sequenced with immunoSEQ multiplex PCR; TCRdb's copy has only in-frame clones and lacks some. This sample has 13,000 to 15,000 clones, with under 85% found just once. Deletions cut 1 base from V and 9 bases from J, with 13 bases between. The CDR3 has 13 residues. The germline V gene encodes CDR1 SEHNR and CDR2 FQNEAQ (reference sequence). Notes on this clone: What it binds is unknown.

Study-wide points: Spike-specific TCR depth and breadth grew after two AZD1222 doses. Spike was spanned by vaccine-associated CD4 TCRs, with dominance at 160-218 and 743-854.

The starting material was peripheral blood, obtained 28 days after the second AZD1222 dose. The TCR sequence derives from an adult who received the AZD1222 COVID-19 vaccine. This sequence joins TRBV7-9 and TRBJ2-7, with D possibly being TRBD1 (6 bases). The CDR3 bases are TGTGCCAGCAGCTTAGTGGGGGCGTCCGGGCAGTACTTC. This translates into CASSLVGASGQYF.